Presented here are 32 T cell receptor beta chains from one specimen sequenced in a study of neoadjuvant anti-PD-1 for oral cavity cancer. Libraries were prepared by immunoSEQ multiplex PCR; TCRdb keeps only in-frame clonotypes and omits some of them. Of 65,000 to 70,000 clones in the sample, about 90% were seen once. Time point given: after neoadjuvant nivolumab, at surgical resection. The sample here was PBMCs, taken after nivolumab (anti-PD-1) treatment. Receptors originate from a person aged 35-80 years with oral cavity squamous cell carcinoma.

The chain couples TRBV5-1 to TRBJ2-1; D might be TRBD1 (5 bases). The CDR3 totals 14 residues. CDR1 and CDR2 from the germline V gene are SGHRS and YFSETQ. Trimming took off 4 bases at V and 7 bases at J, with 15 bases between the two ends. The CDR3 nucleotides read TGCGCCAGCAGCCTCTCCGGACCAGGGAATGAGCAGTTCTTC. This codes for CASSLSGPGNEQFF.

The chain recombines TRBV5-1 with TRBJ2-2; 9 nucleotides align to TRBD2. The CDR3 consists of 16 residues. After removal of 4 bases from V and 4 bases from J, the junction contained 8 bases not matched to a gene. Germline lookup yields CDR1 SGHRS and CDR2 YFSETQ. DNA for the CDR3: TGCGCCAGCAGCCCTAGAGCGGGGGGTGGCACCGGGGAGCTGTTTTTT. It yields the protein CASSPRAGGGTGELFF.

J is TRBJ1-4 and V is TRBV30, with a weak D call TRBD1 (5 bases). Trimming cost V 5 bases and J 8 bases, with 18 bases left between them. Germline V gene sequence: CDR1 GTSNPN, CDR2 SVGIG (reference sequence). The CDR3 contains 14 residues. CDR3 coding DNA: TGTGCCTGGCGTGCCGGGACCCTATGGGAAAAACTGTTTTTT. This translates into CAWRAGTLWEKLFF.

The V gene is TRBV30, the J gene TRBJ1-1, with a tentative D call TRBD1 (6 bases). V was clipped by 1 base and J by 0 bases, with 6 bases between them. From germline, CDR1 is GTSNPN and CDR2 SVGIG (reference sequence). The CDR3 covers 13 residues. Here the CDR3 reads CAWSGQVNTEAFF. The CDR3 nucleotides read TGTGCCTGGAGTGGACAGGTGAACACTGAAGCTTTCTTT.

This clone showed up many times. This chain uses TRBV15 with TRBJ1-2; 9 bases are shared with TRBD1. CDR1 and CDR2 (germline): LNHNV, YYDKDF (reference sequence). There are 14 residues in the CDR3. Trimming took 3 bases from V and 7 from J; bases not matched to a gene: 6. CDR3 protein: CATSRGTGRSGYTF. The CDR3 DNA sequence: TGTGCCACCAGCAGGGGGACAGGGCGGTCTGGCTACACCTTC.

The genes are TRBV5-5 and TRBJ1-2; D remains unclear. The CDR3 has 12 residues. CDR1 and CDR2 (germline): SGHKS, YYEKEE (reference sequence). Deletions cut 3 bases from V and 8 bases from J, with 11 bases between. The chain's CDR3 is CASSWSTGGYTF. The CDR3 DNA is TGTGCCAGCAGCTGGAGCACGGGGGGCTACACCTTC.

The chain employs TRBV7-9 and TRBJ1-2; 8 bases agree with TRBD1. Trimming cost V 5 bases and J 5 bases; bases outside gene matches: 7. The CDR3 is 14 residues long. Per the germline V gene, CDR1 is SEHNR and CDR2 is FQNEAQ (reference sequence). The CDR3 DNA reads TGTGCCAGCAGCATAAGACAGGGGCGATATGGCTACACCTTC. It translates to CASSIRQGRYGYTF.

The rearrangement joins TRBV7-6 to TRBJ1-1; the D is unclear. Per the germline V gene, CDR1 is SGHVS and CDR2 is FNYEAQ. V was trimmed by 1 base and J by 1 base, leaving 7 bases between them. This CDR3 is built from 14 residues. The CDR3 loop is CASSLGQPNTEAFF. Here the CDR3 DNA reads TGTGCCAGCAGCTTAGGCCAGCCGAACACTGAAGCTTTCTTT.

The rearrangement joins TRBV27 to TRBJ1-1, with 7 bases identical to TRBD1. CDR1 MNHEY and CDR2 SMNVEV come from the germline V gene (reference sequence). The CDR3 loop spans 15 amino acids. With V trimmed by 4 bases and J by 0 bases, 5 bases remained unmatched. CDR3: CASSSLDRMNTEAFF. CDR3 coding DNA: TGTGCCAGCAGTTCTCTGGACAGGATGAACACTGAAGCTTTCTTT.

The chain links TRBV5-4 to TRBJ2-2; the D gene is possibly TRBD1 (5 bases). CDR3 length equals 13 residues. CDR1 and CDR2 (germline): SGHNT, YYREEE (reference sequence). The V gene lost 3 bases and the J gene lost 4 bases, with 7 bases spanning the gap. In DNA, the CDR3 is TGTGCCAGCAGCTCCCAGGGCACCGGGGAGCTGTTTTTT. It is translated as CASSSQGTGELFF.

V and J are TRBV6-5 and TRBJ1-1, with D hard to call. The length of the CDR3 is 13 residues. V lost 5 bases and J 4 bases, leaving 11 bases between the germline ends. The germline V gene has CDR1 MNHEY and CDR2 SVGAGI. The CDR3 here is CASSPWKGTEAFF. The CDR3 nucleotides read TGTGCCAGCAGTCCCTGGAAGGGCACTGAAGCTTTCTTT.

This clone was seen only once. The CDR3 loop reads CASSPQGLAGQETQYF. The CDR3 region has the DNA TGTGCCAGCAGCCCTCAGGGACTAGCGGGACAAGAGACCCAGTACTTC. This chain joins TRBV7-2 and TRBJ2-5, with TRBD2 matching over 13 bases. There are 16 residues in the CDR3. The germline gives CDR1 SGHTA, CDR2 FQGNSA. J gave up 2 bases and V 5 bases, and 5 bases lay outside the gene matches.

The V gene is TRBV4-1, the J gene TRBJ1-2; D is possibly TRBD1 (5 bases). Germline CDR1 is MGHRA and CDR2 is YSYEKL. CDR3 length: 16 residues. Trimming took 3 bases from V and 3 from J, leaving 17 bases between them. CDR3 amino acids: CASSQGVRGGYYGYTF. CDR3 coding DNA: TGCGCCAGCAGCCAGGGTGTTCGGGGGGGGTACTATGGCTACACCTTC.

The chain carries TRBV5-1 and TRBJ2-7; tentative D call: TRBD2 (5 bases). V shed 0 bases and J shed 3 bases, with 7 bases lying between them. Germline V gene lookup returns CDR1 SGHRS and CDR2 YFSETQ. This CDR3 has 13 residues. This CDR3 is CASSLAGNYEQYF. The CDR3 DNA reads TGCGCCAGCAGCTTGGCCGGGAACTACGAGCAGTACTTC.

The CDR3, as DNA: TGTGCCAGCATCCCCAGATGGGAGGGGCGGGTTGGCTACACCTTC. It translates to CASIPRWEGRVGYTF. This chain uses TRBV28 with TRBJ1-2; perhaps TRBD1 as D (5 bases). V shed 7 bases and J shed 7 bases, with 22 bases lying between them. Germline loops: CDR1 MDHEN, CDR2 SYDVKM. The CDR3 is 15 residues long.

The rearrangement links TRBV30 to TRBJ1-5; D unclear. The CDR3 extends over 14 amino acids. Germline CDR1 reads GTSNPN; CDR2 reads SVGIG (reference sequence). V shed 5 bases and J shed 6 bases, with 17 bases lying between them. In DNA form, the CDR3 reads TGTGCCTGGGCGGGCCTAAGAGAAGGTCAGCCCCAGCATTTT. Its protein is CAWAGLREGQPQHF.

The rearrangement joins TRBV4-2 to TRBJ2-3; D possibly corresponds to TRBD2 (6 bases). This CDR3 contains 16 residues. Trimming removed 0 bases at V and 3 bases at J, with 13 bases between. Germline CDR1 and CDR2: LGHNA and YNFKEQ. In DNA form, the CDR3 reads TGTGCCAGCAGCCAAGATAGTACGGGAGCTACAGATACGCAGTATTTT. Amino acids: CASSQDSTGATDTQYF.

V gene TRBV13 combines with J gene TRBJ1-1; 12 bases line up with TRBD1. The germline V gene encodes CDR1 PRHDT and CDR2 FYEKMQ (reference sequence). The length of the CDR3 is 15 residues. After removal of 5 bases from V and 4 bases from J, the junction contained 5 bases not matched to a gene. CDR3 amino acids: CASSAGTGGGTEAFF. Written as DNA, the CDR3 is TGTGCCAGCAGCGCCGGGACAGGGGGCGGCACTGAAGCTTTCTTT.

The J gene is TRBJ1-2, the V gene TRBV28; D perhaps matches TRBD1 (6 bases). Germline lookup yields CDR1 MDHEN and CDR2 SYDVKM. This CDR3 region has 14 residues. Trimming took 6 bases from V and 2 from J, leaving 13 bases between them. The CDR3 coding sequence is TGTGCCAGCAGGTACTCGGGGGGCAACTATGGCTACACCTTC. It yields the protein CASRYSGGNYGYTF.

The V gene is TRBV2, the J gene TRBJ2-7; 9 bases map to TRBD1. The CDR3 extends over 15 amino acids. Unmatched junction bases numbered 5, after V lost 3 bases and J lost 2 bases. Per the germline V gene, CDR1 is SNHLY and CDR2 is FYNNEI. In nucleotides, the CDR3 is TGTGCCAGCAGTGAGACCGGGACAGGGACCTACGAGCAGTACTTC. Its translation is CASSETGTGTYEQYF.

The gene calls are TRBV4-2 and TRBJ1-6, with 8 bases fitting TRBD1. The V segment lost 1 base and the J segment 7 bases; nucleotides outside the gene matches: 0. Germline V gene data show CDR1 as LGHNA and CDR2 as YNFKEQ. This CDR3 comprises 14 residues. The CDR3 region has the DNA TGTGCCAGCAGCCAAGGACAGGGGAATTCACCCCTCCACTTT. Amino acids: CASSQGQGNSPLHF.

J is TRBJ2-2 and V is TRBV19; D possibly corresponds to TRBD1 (6 bases). The germline gives CDR1 LNHDA, CDR2 SQIVND (reference sequence). Trimming removed 0 bases from V and 0 bases from J, with 17 bases in between. CDR3 length: 19 amino acids. The DNA for the CDR3 is TGTGCCAGTAGTATAGACCCCTCCCTAACAGGGACGAACACCGGGGAGCTGTTTTTT. Amino acid sequence: CASSIDPSLTGTNTGELFF.

A few counts support this clone. The chain is built from TRBV4-1 and TRBJ2-7, with TRBD1 identical over 8 bases. The trim removed 2 bases at V and 3 bases at J, leaving 6 bases unmatched. There are 15 residues in the CDR3. Germline values: CDR1 MGHRA, CDR2 YSYEKL. This chain's CDR3 is CASSQPRTGNYEQYF. The CDR3 DNA is TGCGCCAGCAGCCAACCCCGGACAGGGAACTACGAGCAGTACTTC.

The V call is TRBV28, the J call TRBJ2-3; TRBD2 matches 9 bases. The trim removed 7 bases at V and 3 bases at J, leaving 8 bases unmatched. This CDR3 region has 15 residues. The germline CDR1 and CDR2 sequences are MDHEN and SYDVKM. In DNA, the CDR3 is TGTGCCAGCAATGGTAGCGGGAGTCGTACAGATACGCAGTATTTT. Protein product: CASNGSGSRTDTQYF.

The V gene is TRBV29-1, the J gene TRBJ2-1; a weak D match, TRBD1 (5 bases). Trimming shortened V by 5 bases and J by 2 bases, and 16 bases separated the two germline ends. The germline gives CDR1 SQVTM, CDR2 ANQGSEA. There are 15 residues in the CDR3. The CDR3 here is CSVSGHTRAYNEQFF. CDR3 coding DNA: TGCAGCGTTTCCGGACATACGAGAGCCTACAATGAGCAGTTCTTC.

The V gene is TRBV28, the J gene TRBJ1-2; weak D call: TRBD1 (6 bases). This CDR3 contains 11 residues. V shed 8 bases and J shed 7 bases, with 11 bases lying between them. From germline, CDR1 is MDHEN and CDR2 SYDVKM. CDR3 DNA: TGTGCCAGCTTCGACAGGCGTGGCTACACCTTC. This translates into CASFDRRGYTF.

V is TRBV7-6 and J is TRBJ1-5, with D possibly TRBD1 on 5 matching bases. Germline V CDR1 and CDR2: SGHVS, FNYEAQ. Between the trimmed V and J ends, which lost 1 base and 2 bases, there was a span of 6 bases. The CDR3 loop spans 14 amino acids. CDR3 loop: CASSLEQGNQPQHF. In DNA form, the CDR3 reads TGTGCCAGCAGCTTAGAACAGGGCAATCAGCCCCAGCATTTT.

The V call is TRBV5-1, the J call TRBJ2-3; 9 positions match TRBD1. Germline lookup yields CDR1 SGHRS and CDR2 YFSETQ. The V and J ends lost 4 bases and 3 bases, in that order; junction bases with no gene match: 6. This CDR3 has 15 amino acids. CDR3 bases: TGCGCCAGCAGCGGGGACAGGGTATTGACAGATACGCAGTATTTT. Its translation is CASSGDRVLTDTQYF.

The V call is TRBV11-2, the J call TRBJ2-2; TRBD2 agrees at 9 bases. Trimming took 1 base from V and 5 from J; bases not matched to a gene: 5. The CDR3 has 16 amino acids. Per the germline V gene, CDR1 is SGHAT and CDR2 is FQNNGV. The CDR3 region is CASSLAAAGGTGELFF. CDR3 coding DNA: TGTGCCAGCAGCTTAGCTGCAGCGGGGGGAACCGGGGAGCTGTTTTTT.

The V and J genes are TRBV7-9 and TRBJ2-7; no clear D gene. Germline assignment: CDR1 SEHNR and CDR2 FQNEAQ (reference sequence). The length of the CDR3 is 15 residues. V was shortened by 2 bases and J by 6 bases, with 17 bases between the two germline ends. CDR3 DNA: TGTGCCAGCAGCTTACCCCCCCGGTTGGGCTTCGAGCAGTACTTC. This sequence encodes CASSLPPRLGFEQYF.

The chain employs TRBV5-1 and TRBJ1-1; the D gene is possibly TRBD1 (5 bases). This CDR3 comprises 13 residues. V was cut by 4 bases and J by 1 base, with 8 bases left in between. Germline values: CDR1 SGHRS, CDR2 YFSETQ. In nucleotides, the CDR3 is TGCGCCAGCAGCACCGGACAGAACACTGAAGCTTTCTTT. Its translation: CASSTGQNTEAFF.

The chain is built from TRBV5-1 and TRBJ1-1; TRBD1 might be the D (6 bases). The V end was cut by 1 base, the J end by 0 bases, with 10 bases between. Germline-derived CDR1 and CDR2 are SGHRS and YFSETQ. The length of the CDR3 is 15 residues. CDR3 DNA sequence: TGCGCCAGCAGCTTGTCCGGGGGCTTGAACACTGAAGCTTTCTTT. This translates into CASSLSGGLNTEAFF.